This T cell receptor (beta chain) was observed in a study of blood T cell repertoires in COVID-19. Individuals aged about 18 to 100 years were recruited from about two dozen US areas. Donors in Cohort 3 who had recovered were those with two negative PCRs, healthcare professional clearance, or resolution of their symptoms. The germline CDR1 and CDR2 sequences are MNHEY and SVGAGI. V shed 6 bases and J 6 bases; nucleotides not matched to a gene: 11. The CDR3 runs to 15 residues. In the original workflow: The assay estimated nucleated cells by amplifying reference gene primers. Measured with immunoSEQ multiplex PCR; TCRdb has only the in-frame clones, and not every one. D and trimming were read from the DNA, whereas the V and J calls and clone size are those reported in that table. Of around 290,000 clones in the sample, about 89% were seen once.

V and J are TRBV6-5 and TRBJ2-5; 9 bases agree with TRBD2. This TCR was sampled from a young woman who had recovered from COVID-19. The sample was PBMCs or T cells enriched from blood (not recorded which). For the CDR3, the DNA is TGTGCCAGCAGCCCCGATGGACTAGCGCGGAAGACCCAGTACTTC. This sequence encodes CASSPDGLARKTQYF.